This TCR beta chain was sequenced for a study of T cell changes during pregnancy in multiple sclerosis. The CDR3 contains 13 residues. V was trimmed by 4 bases and J by 9 bases, leaving 13 bases between them. Germline V gene lookup returns CDR1 SGHTA and CDR2 FQGTGA. Libraries were prepared by immunoSEQ multiplex PCR; TCRdb keeps only in-frame clonotypes and omits some of them. The sample lists 90,000 to 100,000 clones; 85% to 95% were seen once. The specimen comprised peripheral blood, sampled in the third trimester of pregnancy. The chain is built from TRBV7-3 and TRBJ2-1; no firm D call. The sequence was obtained from a female donor with multiple sclerosis, enrolled in a pregnancy study. The CDR3 sequence is CASSSLSNGEQFF. CDR3 DNA: TGTGCCAGCAGCTCCCTTAGCAACGGTGAGCAGTTCTTC.